The 10 T cell receptor beta chains presented below share a single source sample, sequenced in a study of T cell responses to AZD1222 COVID-19 vaccine (dated by TCRdb to about 2021). The method behind the library was the immunoSEQ multiplex PCR assay. Here the immuneACCESS table is served through TCRdb, limited to in-frame sequences with V and J called. Missing clones are a known gap in these copies; in checked studies unresolved V genes cover under half, and the rest lacks a known reason. For this sample the table gives more than 120,000 clones, of which about nine tenths were detected only once. The ten largest make up roughly 1.5% of the sample. The intended sense of this specimen's time point label: about 28 days (+/-7) after the second vaccine dose. The specimen was peripheral blood, collected 28 days after the second AZD1222 dose. Every receptor here comes from an adult who received the AZD1222 COVID-19 vaccine.

The chain links TRBV27 to TRBJ2-1; TRBD2 aligns across 13 bases. With 6 bases clipped from V and 9 bases from J, the junction kept 5 bases outside the gene matches. CDR3 length: 14 amino acids. Germline CDR1 reads MNHEY; CDR2 reads SMNVEV (reference sequence). CDR3 loop: CASRGGLAGVEQFF. The CDR3 nucleotides are TGTGCCAGCAGAGGAGGACTAGCGGGAGTTGAGCAGTTCTTC.

The chain combines TRBV6-5 with TRBJ2-1; the D gene is possibly TRBD2 (6 bases). This CDR3 is built from 14 residues. V was shortened by 11 bases and J by 1 base, with 15 bases between the two germline ends. CDR1 and CDR2 (germline): MNHEY, SVGAGI. Here the CDR3 DNA reads TGTGCCGGAAGTATCGGGAGTTCCTACAATGAGCAGTTCTTC. Translated, it gives CAGSIGSSYNEQFF.

This chain joins TRBV30 and TRBJ2-1, with TRBD2 matching over 9 bases. The length of the CDR3 is 14 residues. V dropped 1 base and J dropped 9; count of bases not matched to a gene: 7. Looked up from germline, CDR1 is GTSNPN and CDR2 is SVGIG (reference sequence). CDR3 bases: TGTGCCTGGAGTGGGGCTCTAGCGGGAAGTGAGCAGTTCTTC. This sequence encodes CAWSGALAGSEQFF.

The chain is built from TRBV7-2 and TRBJ1-4; 10 nucleotides agree with TRBD1. Per germline, CDR1 SGHTA and CDR2 FQGNSA. J lost 2 bases, V lost 5 bases, and 5 bases had no gene match. This CDR3 has 16 amino acids. CDR3 sequence (DNA): TGTGCCAGCAGCAGACAGGGGGCTGGGACTAATGAAAAACTGTTTTTT. Amino acid sequence: CASSRQGAGTNEKLFF. Supplemented by reference TRBV7-2 and TRBJ1-4, the full variable domain reads GAGVSQSPSNKVTEKGKDVELRCDPISGHTALYWYRQSLGQGLEFLIYFQGNSAPDKSGLPSDRFSAERTGGSVSTLTIQRTQQEDSAVYLCASSRQGAGTNEKLFFGSGTQLSVL.

V and J are TRBV30 and TRBJ1-2; 7 bases match TRBD1. The CDR3 runs to 15 residues. Per germline, CDR1 GTSNPN and CDR2 SVGIG (reference sequence). V lost 2 bases and J lost 5; bases outside the gene matches: 11. CDR3 loop: CAWSPPTRGGYGYTF. The CDR3 region has the DNA TGTGCCTGGAGTCCCCCAACCAGGGGGGGGTATGGCTACACCTTC.

On this clone: Other nucleotide sequences from this sample produce the same CDR3. The chain recombines TRBV2 with TRBJ2-7; 11 bases line up with TRBD1. This CDR3 spans 15 amino acids. Germline V gene sequence: CDR1 SNHLY, CDR2 FYNNEI. J gave up 2 bases and V 6 bases, and 6 bases lay outside the gene matches. CDR3 nucleotide sequence: TGTGCCAGCAGAAACGGACAGGGGGCACCCTACGAGCAGTACTTC. This gives the protein CASRNGQGAPYEQYF. Full variable domain (rest looked up from reference TRBV2 and TRBJ2-7): EPEVTQTPSHQVTQMGQEVILRCVPISNHLYFYWYRQILGQKVEFLVSFYNNEISEKSEIFDDQFSVERPDGSNFTLKIRSTKLEDSAMYFCASRNGQGAPYEQYFGPGTRLTVT.

This chain joins TRBV13 and TRBJ1-6; tentatively, D is TRBD1 (5 bases). CDR1 is PRHDT and CDR2 is FYEKMQ in the germline V gene (reference sequence). Trimming removed 6 bases from V and 5 bases from J, with 20 bases in between. The CDR3 length is 17 residues. CDR3 amino acids: CASSPRGEGKNNSPLHF. The CDR3 DNA is TGTGCCAGCAGTCCCCGGGGGGAGGGGAAAAATAATTCACCCCTCCACTTT.

The chain links TRBV7-3 to TRBJ1-5; D possibly corresponds to TRBD1 (5 bases). From germline, CDR1 is SGHTA and CDR2 FQGTGA. CDR3 size: 13 residues. V lost 3 bases to trimming and J lost 7 bases, with 10 bases between them. The CDR3 loop reads CASSFKWGQPQHF. DNA of the CDR3: TGTGCCAGCAGCTTTAAGTGGGGCCAGCCCCAGCATTTT.

This clone was detected a few times. The chain combines TRBV6-6 with TRBJ2-7; 7 bases fit TRBD1. Per the germline V gene, CDR1 is MNHNY and CDR2 is SVGAGI (reference sequence). Germline trimming cut 6 bases from V and 5 bases from J; bases unmatched to any gene: 4. This CDR3 comprises 12 residues. The CDR3 DNA reads as TGTGCCAGCAGCAATGACAGGGACGAGCAGTACTTC. Protein product: CASSNDRDEQYF.

The J gene is TRBJ1-3, the V gene TRBV18; D perhaps matches TRBD1 (5 bases). The CDR3 runs 17 residues. CDR1 is KGHSH, CDR2 LQKENI, per germline. Trimming pared 3 bases from V and 3 bases from J, leaving 18 bases between. The CDR3 DNA sequence: TGTGCCAGCTCACCTACTGGGGCCCTTTCCCTTGGAAACACCATATATTTT. Protein product: CASSPTGALSLGNTIYF.